This T cell receptor (beta chain) originates from a study of cytomegalovirus exposure and HLA in healthy donors. General study findings and limits: Relative to equally common others, HLA-associated TCR beta chains showed greater clonal expansion in a later analysis. Available immune exposure information covered CMV serostatus only.

Amplification used 60 Vbeta primers and 13 Jbeta primers. The table came from immunoSEQ multiplex PCR; TCRdb's copy has only in-frame clones and leaves some out. In the table there are approximately 89,000 clones, approximately 60% of which are singletons. Turning to this clone: Its antigen is currently unknown.

Germline V gives CDR1 GTSNPN, CDR2 SVGIG (reference sequence). CDR3 length: 12 residues. With 0 bases removed from V and 6 bases from J, the gap between germline ends came to 7 bases. The sequenced sample was PBMCs. The TCR was taken from a woman in her twenties or thirties in good health and CMV-seropositive. The chain has TRBV30 and TRBJ2-3, with a tentative D call TRBD2 (5 bases). CDR3 region: CAWSVGGDTQYF. For the CDR3, the DNA is TGTGCCTGGAGTGTGGGCGGGGATACGCAGTATTTT.